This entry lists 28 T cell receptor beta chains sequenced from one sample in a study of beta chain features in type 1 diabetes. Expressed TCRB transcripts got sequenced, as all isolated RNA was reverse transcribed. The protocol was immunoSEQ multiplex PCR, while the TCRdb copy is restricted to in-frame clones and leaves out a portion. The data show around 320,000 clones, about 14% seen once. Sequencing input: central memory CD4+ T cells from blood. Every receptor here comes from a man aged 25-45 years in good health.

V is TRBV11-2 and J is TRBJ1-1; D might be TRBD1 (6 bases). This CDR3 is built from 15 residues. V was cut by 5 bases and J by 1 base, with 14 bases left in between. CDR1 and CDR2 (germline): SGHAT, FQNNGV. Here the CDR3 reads CASSAFGGSNTEAFF. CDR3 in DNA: TGTGCCAGCAGCGCATTTGGGGGCTCGAACACTGAAGCTTTCTTT.

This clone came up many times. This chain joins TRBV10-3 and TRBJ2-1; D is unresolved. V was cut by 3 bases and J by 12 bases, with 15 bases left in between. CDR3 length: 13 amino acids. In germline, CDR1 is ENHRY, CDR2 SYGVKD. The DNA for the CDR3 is TGTGCCATCAGTGAATTCGGCGGTGTGGGGCAGTTCTTC. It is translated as CAISEFGGVGQFF.

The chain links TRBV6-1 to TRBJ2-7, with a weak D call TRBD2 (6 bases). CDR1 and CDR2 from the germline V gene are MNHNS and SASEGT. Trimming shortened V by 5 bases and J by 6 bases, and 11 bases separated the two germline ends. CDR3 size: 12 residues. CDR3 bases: TGTGCCAGCAGTCCCGGAGGGCCCGAGCAGTACGTC. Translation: CASSPGGPEQYV.

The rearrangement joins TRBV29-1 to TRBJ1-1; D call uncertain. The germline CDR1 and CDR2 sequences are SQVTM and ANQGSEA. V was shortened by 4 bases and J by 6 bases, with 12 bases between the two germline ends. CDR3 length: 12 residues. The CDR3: CSVVASLAEAFF. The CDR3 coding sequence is TGCAGCGTTGTAGCCAGTCTAGCTGAAGCTTTCTTT.

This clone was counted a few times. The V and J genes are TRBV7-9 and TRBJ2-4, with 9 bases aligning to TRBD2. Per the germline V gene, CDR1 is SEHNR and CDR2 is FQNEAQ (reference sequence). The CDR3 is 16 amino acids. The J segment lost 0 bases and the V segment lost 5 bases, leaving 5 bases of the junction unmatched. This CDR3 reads CASSRGLAEAKNIQYF. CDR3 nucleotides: TGTGCCAGCAGCCGGGGACTAGCAGAAGCCAAAAACATTCAGTACTTC.

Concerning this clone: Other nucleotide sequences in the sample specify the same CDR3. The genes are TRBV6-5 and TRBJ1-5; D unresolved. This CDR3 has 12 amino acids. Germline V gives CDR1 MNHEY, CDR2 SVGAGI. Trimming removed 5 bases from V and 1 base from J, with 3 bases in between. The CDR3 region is CASSDSNQPQHF. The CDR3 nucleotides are TGTGCCAGCAGTGACAGCAATCAGCCCCAGCATTTT.

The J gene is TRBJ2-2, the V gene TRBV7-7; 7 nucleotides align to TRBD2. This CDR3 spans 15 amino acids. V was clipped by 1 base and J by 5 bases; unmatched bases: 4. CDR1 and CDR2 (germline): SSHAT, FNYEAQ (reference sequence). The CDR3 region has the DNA TGTGCCAGCAGCTTAGGGACTAGAAAAACCGGGGAGCTGTTTTTT. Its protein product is CASSLGTRKTGELFF.

The CDR3 nucleotides read TGTGCCAGCAGTACTCTAGCGGGGTACGGCACAGATACGCAGTATTTT. This codes for CASSTLAGYGTDTQYF. The chain uses TRBV27 and TRBJ2-3; TRBD2 matches 9 bases. Germline trimming cut 5 bases from V and 1 base from J; bases unmatched to any gene: 7. The CDR3 totals 16 residues. Germline V CDR1 and CDR2: MNHEY, SMNVEV (reference sequence).

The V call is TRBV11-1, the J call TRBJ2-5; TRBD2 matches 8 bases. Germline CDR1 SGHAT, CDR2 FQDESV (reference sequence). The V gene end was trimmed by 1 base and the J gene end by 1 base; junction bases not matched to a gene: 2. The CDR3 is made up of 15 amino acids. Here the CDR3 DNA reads TGTGCCAGCAGCTTAGGTAGCGGGGCCCAAGAGACCCAGTACTTC. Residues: CASSLGSGAQETQYF.

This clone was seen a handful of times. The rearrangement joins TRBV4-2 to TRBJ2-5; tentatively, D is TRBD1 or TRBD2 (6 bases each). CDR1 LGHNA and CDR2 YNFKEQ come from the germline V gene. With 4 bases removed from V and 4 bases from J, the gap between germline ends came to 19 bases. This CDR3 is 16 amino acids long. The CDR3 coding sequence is TGTGCCAGCAGCCCCCGAGGGGGGCTAGGAATAGAGACCCAGTACTTC. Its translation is CASSPRGGLGIETQYF.

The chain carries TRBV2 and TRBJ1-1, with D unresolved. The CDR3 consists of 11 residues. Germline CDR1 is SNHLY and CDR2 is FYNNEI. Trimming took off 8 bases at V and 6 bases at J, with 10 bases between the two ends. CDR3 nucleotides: TGTGCCAGCGGGATTGAACCTGAAGCTTTCTTT. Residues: CASGIEPEAFF.

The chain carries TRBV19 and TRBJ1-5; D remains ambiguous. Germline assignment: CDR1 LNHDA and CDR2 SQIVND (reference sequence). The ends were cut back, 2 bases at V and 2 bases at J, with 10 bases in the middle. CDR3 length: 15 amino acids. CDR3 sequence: CASSIPSHGNQPQHF. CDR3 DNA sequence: TGTGCCAGTAGTATACCGTCCCACGGCAATCAGCCCCAGCATTTT.

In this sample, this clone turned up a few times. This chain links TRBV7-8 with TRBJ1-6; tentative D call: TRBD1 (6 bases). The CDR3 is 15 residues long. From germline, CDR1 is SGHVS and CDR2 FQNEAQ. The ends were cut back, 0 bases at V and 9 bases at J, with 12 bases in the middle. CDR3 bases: TGTGCCAGCAGCTTAGCCCCCAGGGGAAGTTCACCCCTCCACTTT. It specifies CASSLAPRGSSPLHF. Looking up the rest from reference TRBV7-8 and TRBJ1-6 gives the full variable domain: GAGVSQSPRYKVAKRGQDVALRCDPISGHVSLFWYQQALGQGPEFLTYFQNEAQLDKSGLPSDRFFAERPEGSVSTLKIQRTQQEDSAVYLCASSLAPRGSSPLHFGNGTRLTVT.

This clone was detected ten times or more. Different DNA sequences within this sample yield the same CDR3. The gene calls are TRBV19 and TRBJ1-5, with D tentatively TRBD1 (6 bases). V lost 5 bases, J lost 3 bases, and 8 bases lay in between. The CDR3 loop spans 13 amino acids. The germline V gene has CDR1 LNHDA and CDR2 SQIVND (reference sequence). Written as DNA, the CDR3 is TGTGCCAGTAGTGACAGGACCAATCAGCCCCAGCATTTT. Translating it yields CASSDRTNQPQHF.

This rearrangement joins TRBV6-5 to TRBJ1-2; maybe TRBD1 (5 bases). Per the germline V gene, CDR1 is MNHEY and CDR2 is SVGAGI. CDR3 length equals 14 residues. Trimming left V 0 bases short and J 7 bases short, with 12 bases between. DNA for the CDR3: TGTGCCAGCAGTTACTCGGAGGGGAACGGTGGCTACACCTTC. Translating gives CASSYSEGNGGYTF.

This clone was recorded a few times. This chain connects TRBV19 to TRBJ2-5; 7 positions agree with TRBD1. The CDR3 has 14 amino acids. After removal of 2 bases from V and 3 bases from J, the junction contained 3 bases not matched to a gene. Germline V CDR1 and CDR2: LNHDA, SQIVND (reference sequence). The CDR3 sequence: CASSIIGGKETQYF. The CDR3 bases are TGTGCCAGTAGTATAATAGGGGGCAAAGAGACCCAGTACTTC.

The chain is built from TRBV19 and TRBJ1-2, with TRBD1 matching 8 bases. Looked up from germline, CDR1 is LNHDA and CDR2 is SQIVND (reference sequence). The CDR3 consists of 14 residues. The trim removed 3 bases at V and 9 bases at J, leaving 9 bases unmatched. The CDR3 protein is CASSIFGTGGSYTF. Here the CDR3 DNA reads TGTGCCAGTAGTATTTTCGGGACAGGTGGGAGCTACACCTTC.

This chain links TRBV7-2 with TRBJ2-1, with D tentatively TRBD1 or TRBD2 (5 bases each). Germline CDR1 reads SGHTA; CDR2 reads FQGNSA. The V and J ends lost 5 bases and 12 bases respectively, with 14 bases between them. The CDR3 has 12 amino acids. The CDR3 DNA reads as TGTGCCAGCAGCCCTCGGGGTGGGGGGCAGTTCTTC. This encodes CASSPRGGGQFF.

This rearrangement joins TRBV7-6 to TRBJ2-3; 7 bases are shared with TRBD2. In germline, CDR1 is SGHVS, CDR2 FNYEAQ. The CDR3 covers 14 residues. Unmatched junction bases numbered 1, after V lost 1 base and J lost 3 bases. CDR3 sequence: CASSLGRGTDTQYF. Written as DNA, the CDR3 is TGTGCCAGCAGCTTAGGGCGGGGGACAGATACGCAGTATTTT. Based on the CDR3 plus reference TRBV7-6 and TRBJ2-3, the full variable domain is GAGVSQSPRYKVTKRGQDVALRCDPISGHVSLYWYRQALGQGPEFLTYFNYEAQQDKSGLPNDRFSAERPEGSISTLTIQRTEQRDSAMYRCASSLGRGTDTQYFGPGTRLTVL.

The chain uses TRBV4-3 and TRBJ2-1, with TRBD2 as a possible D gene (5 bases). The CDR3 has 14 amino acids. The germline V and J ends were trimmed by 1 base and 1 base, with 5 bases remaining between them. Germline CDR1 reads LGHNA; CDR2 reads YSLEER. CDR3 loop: CASSQAGSYNEQFF. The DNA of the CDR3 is TGCGCCAGCAGCCAAGCGGGATCCTACAATGAGCAGTTCTTC.

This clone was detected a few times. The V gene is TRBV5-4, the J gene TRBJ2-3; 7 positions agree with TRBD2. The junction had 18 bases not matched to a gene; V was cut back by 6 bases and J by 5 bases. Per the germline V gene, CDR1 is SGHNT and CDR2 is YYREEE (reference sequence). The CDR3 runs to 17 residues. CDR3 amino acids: CASTDRSQRGPVDTQYF. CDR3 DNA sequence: TGTGCCAGCACCGATAGGTCCCAGCGGGGTCCGGTAGATACGCAGTATTTT. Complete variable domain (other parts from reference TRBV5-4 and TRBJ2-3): ETGVTQSPTHLIKTRGQQVTLRCSSQSGHNTVSWYQQALGQGPQFIFQYYREEENGRGNFPPRFSGLQFPNYSSELNVNALELDDSALYLCASTDRSQRGPVDTQYFGPGTRLTVL.

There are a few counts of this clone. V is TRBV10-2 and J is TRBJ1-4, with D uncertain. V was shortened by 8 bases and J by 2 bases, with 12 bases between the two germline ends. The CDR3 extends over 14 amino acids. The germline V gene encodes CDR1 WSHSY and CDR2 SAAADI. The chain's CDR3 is CASSPSLTNEKLFF. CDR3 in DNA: TGCGCCAGCTCTCCCTCCTTGACTAATGAAAAACTGTTTTTT.

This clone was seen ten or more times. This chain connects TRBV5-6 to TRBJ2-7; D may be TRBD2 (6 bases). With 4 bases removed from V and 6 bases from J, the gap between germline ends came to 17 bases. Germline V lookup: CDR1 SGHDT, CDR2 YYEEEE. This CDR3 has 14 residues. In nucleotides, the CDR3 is TGTGCCAGCAGCGCCCTTAGGGCGGGGTCCGAGCAGTACTTC. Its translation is CASSALRAGSEQYF.

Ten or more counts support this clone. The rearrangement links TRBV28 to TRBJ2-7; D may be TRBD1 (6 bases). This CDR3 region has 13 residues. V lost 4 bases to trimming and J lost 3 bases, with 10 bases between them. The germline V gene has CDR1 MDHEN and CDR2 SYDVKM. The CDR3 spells CASSSGQNYEQYV. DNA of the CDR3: TGTGCCAGCAGTTCCGGACAGAACTACGAGCAGTACGTC.

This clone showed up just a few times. The CDR3 region is CASSQEFTGKRGETQYF. Here the CDR3 DNA reads TGCGCCAGCAGCCAAGAATTCACGGGGAAAAGAGGGGAGACCCAGTACTTC. The genes are TRBV4-3 and TRBJ2-5; D might be TRBD2 (5 bases). This CDR3 spans 17 amino acids. Between the trimmed V and J ends, which lost 0 bases and 5 bases, there was a span of 19 bases. Germline V gene sequence: CDR1 LGHNA, CDR2 YSLEER.

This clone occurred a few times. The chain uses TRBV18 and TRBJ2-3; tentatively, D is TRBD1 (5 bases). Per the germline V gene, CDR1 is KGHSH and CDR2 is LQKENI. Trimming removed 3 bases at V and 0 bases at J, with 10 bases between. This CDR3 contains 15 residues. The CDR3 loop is CASSPSQGSTDTQYF. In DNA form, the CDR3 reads TGTGCCAGCTCACCCAGCCAGGGAAGCACAGATACGCAGTATTTT.

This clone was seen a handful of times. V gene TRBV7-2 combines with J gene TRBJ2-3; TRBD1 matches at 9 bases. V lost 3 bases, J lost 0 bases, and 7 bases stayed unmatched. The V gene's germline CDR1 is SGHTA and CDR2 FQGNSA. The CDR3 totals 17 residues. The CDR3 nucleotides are TGTGCCAGCAGCTTCACCGGGACAGGGTCCAGCACAGATACGCAGTATTTT. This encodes CASSFTGTGSSTDTQYF.

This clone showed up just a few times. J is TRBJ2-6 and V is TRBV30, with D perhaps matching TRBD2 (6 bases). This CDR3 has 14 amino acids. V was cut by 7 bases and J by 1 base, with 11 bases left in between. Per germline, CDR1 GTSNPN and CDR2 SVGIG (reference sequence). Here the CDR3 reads CASTRGSGANVLTF. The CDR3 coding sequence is TGTGCCTCGACTAGGGGTTCTGGGGCCAACGTCCTGACTTTC.